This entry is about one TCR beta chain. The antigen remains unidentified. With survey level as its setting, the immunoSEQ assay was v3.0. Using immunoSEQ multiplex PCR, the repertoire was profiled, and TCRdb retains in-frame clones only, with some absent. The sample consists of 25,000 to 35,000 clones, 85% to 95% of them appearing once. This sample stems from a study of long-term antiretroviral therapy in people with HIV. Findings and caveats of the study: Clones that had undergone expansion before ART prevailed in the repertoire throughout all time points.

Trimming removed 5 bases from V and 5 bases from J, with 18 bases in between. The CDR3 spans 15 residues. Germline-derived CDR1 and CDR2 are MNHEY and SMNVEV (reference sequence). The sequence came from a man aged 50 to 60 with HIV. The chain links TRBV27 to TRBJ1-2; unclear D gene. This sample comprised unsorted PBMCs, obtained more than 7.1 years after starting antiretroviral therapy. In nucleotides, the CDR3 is TGTGCCAGCAGTATAAATGGTCAGCGCCGGTATGGCTACACCTTC. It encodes CASSINGQRRYGYTF.